These 15 T cell receptor beta chains were sequenced from one sample in a study of cytomegalovirus exposure and HLA in healthy donors. Vbeta (60) and Jbeta (13) primers were used in the PCR. Clones were read by immunoSEQ multiplex PCR, and TCRdb kept only the in-frame ones, dropping some. The table lists roughly 70,000 clones, around 77% of them singletons, with about 6.5% in the top ten. The specimen was PBMCs. These receptor sequences come from a man aged 50-60 years in good health and CMV-seronegative.

V and J are TRBV5-1 and TRBJ2-3; TRBD2 aligns across 14 bases. The CDR3 totals 17 residues. After removal of 4 bases from V and 3 bases from J, the junction contained 7 bases not matched to a gene. CDR1 and CDR2 from the germline V gene are SGHRS and YFSETQ. The CDR3 DNA reads as TGCGCCAGCAGCCTCTGGACTAGCGGGAGGATGACAGATACGCAGTATTTT. Encoded protein: CASSLWTSGRMTDTQYF.

This sequence joins TRBV19 and TRBJ2-5; 7 bases agree with TRBD1. The DNA end is a closer match to TRBJ2-7, so the J assignment may be wrong. The CDR3 runs 14 residues. The V gene's germline CDR1 is LNHDA and CDR2 SQIVND (reference sequence). The CDR3 DNA reads as TGTGCCAGTAGTTTCGCAGGGGGCTCCTACGAGCAGTACTTC. Amino acid sequence: CASSFAGGSYEQYF.

V usage is TRBV15 and J usage is TRBJ1-1, with D possibly being TRBD1 (5 bases). This CDR3 is built from 15 residues. Germline V CDR1 and CDR2: LNHNV, YYDKDF (reference sequence). With 0 bases removed from V and 1 base from J, the gap between germline ends came to 9 bases. CDR3 sequence reads: CATSRDTTGNTEAFF. CDR3 nucleotide sequence: TGTGCCACCAGCAGAGATACTACAGGGAACACTGAAGCTTTCTTT.

This chain links TRBV18 with TRBJ2-1; the match to TRBD1 covers 8 bases. The V gene end was trimmed by 6 bases and the J gene end by 1 base; junction bases not matched to a gene: 14. The CDR3 extends over 18 amino acids. The V gene's germline CDR1 is KGHSH and CDR2 LQKENI. The CDR3 DNA follows: TGTGCCAGCTCGAGATTAAACCAGGGGGCTAATTCCTACAATGAGCAGTTCTTC. This translates into CASSRLNQGANSYNEQFF.

The chain employs TRBV9 and TRBJ1-1; D uncertain. Germline assignment: CDR1 SGDLS and CDR2 YYNGEE. The CDR3 runs to 14 residues. V was trimmed by 0 bases and J by 3 bases, leaving 9 bases between them. CDR3 DNA sequence: TGTGCCAGCAGCGTAGGAACCAGTTACACTGAAGCTTTCTTT. It encodes CASSVGTSYTEAFF. Full variable domain (rest looked up from reference TRBV9 and TRBJ1-1): DSGVTQTPKHLITATGQRVTLRCSPRSGDLSVYWYQQSLDQGLQFLIQYYNGEERAKGNILERFSAQQFPDLHSELNLSSLELGDSALYFCASSVGTSYTEAFFGQGTRLTVV.

This clone was detected once. This sequence joins TRBV19 and TRBJ2-3; 8 nucleotides line up with TRBD1. V lost 2 bases and J lost 1; bases outside the gene matches: 14. CDR3 size: 19 residues. From germline, CDR1 is LNHDA and CDR2 SQIVND (reference sequence). The CDR3 protein is CASSIRQGARSDGTDTQYF. CDR3 bases: TGTGCCAGTAGTATACGCCAGGGGGCCCGTTCTGACGGCACAGATACGCAGTATTTT.

The sample holds one count of this clone. This chain joins TRBV11-2 and TRBJ1-4, with D possibly being TRBD1 (5 bases). Deletions cut 7 bases from V and 3 bases from J, with 12 bases between. This CDR3 contains 14 residues. The germline V gene encodes CDR1 SGHAT and CDR2 FQNNGV. CDR3 in amino acids: CASTLDSSNEKLFF. CDR3 coding DNA: TGTGCCAGCACCCTCGACAGCTCTAATGAAAAACTGTTTTTT.

The table lists this clone with a few counts. The chain is built from TRBV18 and TRBJ1-1; D gene unclear. CDR1 KGHSH and CDR2 LQKENI come from the germline V gene. This CDR3 contains 13 residues. Deletions cut 0 bases from V and 3 bases from J, with 5 bases between. The CDR3 DNA follows: TGTGCCAGCTCACCACCGGGAGACACTGAAGCTTTCTTT. Translating gives CASSPPGDTEAFF.

The chain joins TRBV25-1 to TRBJ1-1, with D perhaps matching TRBD1 (5 bases). The V end was cut by 8 bases, the J end by 1 base, with 14 bases between. CDR3 length: 14 residues. Germline CDR1 MGHDK, CDR2 SYGVNS. CDR3 sequence: CASALGGGNTEAFF. The DNA of the CDR3 is TGTGCCAGCGCCTTGGGCGGGGGGAACACTGAAGCTTTCTTT.

The rearrangement links TRBV27 to TRBJ2-3; perhaps TRBD2 as D (6 bases). The V gene lost 5 bases and the J gene lost 1 base, with 16 bases spanning the gap. The CDR3 runs to 16 residues. From germline, CDR1 is MNHEY and CDR2 SMNVEV (reference sequence). CDR3 amino acids: CASSTPGLAGTDTQYF. The CDR3, as DNA: TGTGCCAGCAGTACCCCGGGACTGGCGGGCACAGATACGCAGTATTTT.

This sequence joins TRBV6-6 and TRBJ2-7; 10 bases fit TRBD1. V lost 6 bases, J lost 6 bases, and 11 bases stayed unmatched. Germline CDR1 is MNHNY and CDR2 is SVGAGI (reference sequence). This CDR3 contains 15 residues. The CDR3 nucleotides are TGTGCCAGCAGCCTAGGCGGGACAGGGGAGGTCGAGCAGTACTTC. Amino acid sequence: CASSLGGTGEVEQYF.

This chain connects TRBV6-5 to TRBJ2-1, with 12 bases matching TRBD2. This CDR3 is built from 15 residues. The germline V gene has CDR1 MNHEY and CDR2 SVGAGI. Losses at the gene ends were 5 bases for V and 6 bases for J; bases not matched to a gene: 5. For the CDR3, the DNA is TGTGCCAGCAGTGCTAGCGGGGGGGCCCTCAATGAGCAGTTCTTC. Amino acids: CASSASGGALNEQFF.

The V and J genes are TRBV5-8 and TRBJ1-5; TRBD1 aligns across 7 bases. The length of the CDR3 is 16 residues. The V gene's germline CDR1 is SGHTS and CDR2 YDEGEE. The V segment lost 2 bases and the J segment 3 bases; nucleotides outside the gene matches: 8. The CDR3 sequence is CASSFWRGLINQPQHF. DNA of the CDR3: TGTGCCAGCAGCTTTTGGAGGGGGCTGATCAATCAGCCCCAGCATTTT.

This clone came up a few times. The chain has TRBV2 and TRBJ1-6; a weak D match, TRBD1 (5 bases). CDR1 and CDR2 from the germline V gene are SNHLY and FYNNEI. This CDR3 comprises 16 residues. Trimming stripped 0 bases from V and 0 bases from J, with 6 bases between. The CDR3 sequence: CASSEATASYNSPLHF. The CDR3 nucleotides are TGTGCCAGCAGTGAAGCGACAGCCTCCTATAATTCACCCCTCCACTTT.

This chain links TRBV11-2 with TRBJ2-3; D gene ambiguous. Germline lookup yields CDR1 SGHAT and CDR2 FQNNGV. The V and J ends lost 3 bases and 0 bases respectively, with 4 bases between them. This CDR3 spans 13 amino acids. In DNA form, the CDR3 reads TGTGCCAGCAGCTTCCCTAGCACAGATACGCAGTATTTT. Its protein product is CASSFPSTDTQYF.